Listed below are T cell receptor beta chains from one sample, sequenced in a study of T cells in Graves' hyperthyroidism and ophthalmopathy. TCRdb passed the multiplex PCR reads through MiXCR, listing each CDR3 protein once. Of approximately 590,000 distinct CDR3 sequences listed, approximately 14% are singletons. Sequenced: blood. The receptors derive from a woman aged 25 to 39 with Graves' hyperthyroidism. Both conserved end residues are part of each CDR3. The D gene is left open where the match is weak. Not every row has a clone size; where given, it reads once, few, many or a size class.

v_call: TRBV27; d_call: NA; j_call: TRBJ2-1; clone_size: many; cdr3_aa: CASAKGAGVYNEQFF; cdr3_nt: TGTGCCAGCGCGAAGGGCGCAGGGGTCTACAATGAGCAGTTCTTC
v_call: TRBV5-1; d_call: TRBD1; j_call: TRBJ2-3; clone_size: NA; cdr3_aa: CASSARDRGTSTDTQYF; cdr3_nt: TGCGCCAGCAGCGCAAGGGACAGGGGCACTAGCACAGATACGCAGTATTTT
v_call: TRBV7-2; d_call: NA; j_call: TRBJ1-4; clone_size: NA; cdr3_aa: CASTIPRGRHNEKLFF; cdr3_nt: TGTGCCAGCACCATACCTCGGGGCAGGCATAATGAAAAACTGTTTTTT
v_call: TRBV7-9; d_call: TRBD1; j_call: TRBJ2-3; clone_size: few; cdr3_aa: CASRPGQGGSADTQYF; cdr3_nt: TGTGCCAGCAGACCGGGACAGGGGGGAAGCGCAGATACGCAGTATTTT
v_call: TRBV20-1; d_call: NA; j_call: TRBJ2-7; clone_size: many; cdr3_aa: CSARDKGGSYYEQYF; cdr3_nt: TGCAGTGCTAGAGATAAGGGAGGATCTTATTACGAGCAGTACTTC
v_call: TRBV5-1; d_call: TRBD1; j_call: TRBJ1-1; clone_size: many; cdr3_aa: CASSLTQQGSTEAFF; cdr3_nt: TGCGCCAGCAGCTTGACCCAACAGGGGTCGACTGAAGCTTTCTTT
v_call: TRBV7-9; d_call: NA; j_call: TRBJ2-7; clone_size: NA; cdr3_aa: CASSFPLDEQYF; cdr3_nt: TGTGCCAGCAGTTTCCCCCTTGACGAGCAGTACTTC
v_call: TRBV3-1; d_call: NA; j_call: TRBJ1-2; clone_size: few; cdr3_aa: CASSGSLDQDYGYTF; cdr3_nt: TGTGCCAGCAGCGGATCCCTGGACCAAGACTATGGCTACACCTTC
v_call: TRBV2; d_call: NA; j_call: TRBJ1-5; clone_size: many; cdr3_aa: CASRDEGDSNQPQHF; cdr3_nt: TGTGCCAGCAGGGACGAAGGGGACAGCAATCAGCCCCAGCATTTT
v_call: TRBV6-1; d_call: NA; j_call: TRBJ1-5; clone_size: NA; cdr3_aa: CASSEVFQPQHF; cdr3_nt: TGTGCCAGCAGTGAAGTCTTTCAGCCCCAGCATTTT
v_call: TRBV29-1; d_call: NA; j_call: TRBJ1-3; clone_size: NA; cdr3_aa: CSIVRPTQGRKGNTIYF; cdr3_nt: TGCAGCATCGTTAGACCCACTCAGGGGAGGAAAGGAAACACCATATATTTT
v_call: TRBV6-2/TRBV6-3; d_call: NA; j_call: TRBJ1-2; clone_size: once; cdr3_aa: CASSQTIYGGYTF; cdr3_nt: TGTGCCAGCAGTCAGACAATCTATGGTGGCTACACCTTC
v_call: TRBV7-9; d_call: TRBD1; j_call: TRBJ1-2; clone_size: many; cdr3_aa: CAGRGQGANGYTF; cdr3_nt: TGTGCCGGACGAGGACAGGGGGCTAATGGCTACACCTTC
v_call: TRBV4-2; d_call: TRBD2; j_call: TRBJ2-7; clone_size: few; cdr3_aa: CASSQDYVAGEPSDEQYF; cdr3_nt: TGTGCCAGCAGCCAAGACTACGTAGCGGGGGAGCCCTCCGACGAGCAGTACTTC
v_call: TRBV6-1; d_call: TRBD1; j_call: TRBJ1-2; clone_size: many; cdr3_aa: CASRGGDRRYGYTF; cdr3_nt: TGTGCCAGCAGGGGGGGGGACAGGAGATATGGCTACACCTTC
v_call: TRBV7-8; d_call: NA; j_call: TRBJ2-2; clone_size: NA; cdr3_aa: CASSLRGAEAGELFF; cdr3_nt: TGTGCCAGCAGCTTACGGGGGGCCGAGGCCGGGGAGCTGTTTTTT
v_call: TRBV2; d_call: TRBD1; j_call: TRBJ1-4; clone_size: NA; cdr3_aa: CASGQDRGNEKLVF; cdr3_nt: TGTGCCAGCGGGCAGGACAGGGGGAATGAAAAACTGGTTTTT